This T cell receptor (beta chain) was sequenced during a study of CD8 T cells in ankylosing spondylitis (TCRdb year 2017). Notes on the research overall: To find TCR variants linked to disease, the study profiled T cell receptor beta repertoires in ankylosing spondylitis patients and healthy donors. The full study cohort was made up of 20 to 25 ankylosing spondylitis patients and about a hundred healthy donors. Samples of peripheral blood were taken, and for ankylosing spondylitis patients, synovial fluid was collected as well. The investigation overall reported the following: The disease-linked clones were reported to be significantly enriched in matched synovial fluid samples from ankylosing spondylitis patients. Blood from ankylosing spondylitis patients appeared to be characterized by a TCR beta motif composed of about eight highly homologous amino acid variants. Some of the motif variants had been reported before in the synovial fluid and blood of reactive arthritis patients, a finding that suggests common disease-initiation mechanisms. A CD8+ phenotype was shown by the disease-linked clones, which were found at relatively low frequencies in peripheral blood.

Taken from cysteine to phenylalanine, the CDR3 has 13 residues. This entry keeps only the CDR3 DNA: 39 bases, framed from base 1. Trimming at the junction amounts to 0 bases on V and 5 bases on J, and the germline ends lie 10 bases apart. The germline V gene encodes CDR1 GTSNPN and CDR2 SVGIG (reference sequence). Sequencing took place on an Illumina HiSeq 2500. Quantitative 5'-RACE with molecular barcodes was the method used to prepare the TCR beta libraries. The study's processing was this. A new computational method, built on a probabilistic model of VDJ rearrangement, was used to identify disease-linked TCR variants. The raw public reads went through TCRdb reprocessing: fastp at Q25, MiXCR clone calling, in-frame beta chains kept. Every entry covers one CDR3 protein and lists the most common genes and DNA from its rows. These V and J calls rely on TCRdb rather than the paper's analysis. This sample comprises 200,000 or so distinct CDR3 sequences, 10% to 15% of them detected only once. The top ten clones comprise approximately 10% of the sample.

This clonotype was seen repeatedly, ten times or more. Its target antigen remains unknown. No base quality values were provided; no much bigger clone lies one nucleotide off. The sequence is built from TRBV30 and TRBJ1-1, with the D segment identity uncertain. The source of this sequence is a female donor with ankylosing spondylitis or in good health (not recorded which). The specimen was blood, either unsorted or a sorted T cell fraction (not recorded which). The sequence in DNA is TGTGCCTGGAGTGTACTTTCGGGGACTGAAGCTTTCTTT. Its amino acids are CAWSVLSGTEAFF.